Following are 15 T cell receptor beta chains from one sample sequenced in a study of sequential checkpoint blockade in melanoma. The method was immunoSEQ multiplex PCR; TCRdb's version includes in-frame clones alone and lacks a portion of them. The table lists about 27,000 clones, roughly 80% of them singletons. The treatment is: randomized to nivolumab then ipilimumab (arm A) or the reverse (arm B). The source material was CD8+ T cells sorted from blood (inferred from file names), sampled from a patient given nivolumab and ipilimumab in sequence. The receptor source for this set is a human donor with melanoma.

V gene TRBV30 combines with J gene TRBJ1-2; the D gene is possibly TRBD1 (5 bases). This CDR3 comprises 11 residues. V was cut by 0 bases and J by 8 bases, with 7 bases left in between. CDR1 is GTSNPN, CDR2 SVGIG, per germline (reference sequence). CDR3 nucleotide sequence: TGTGCCTGGAGTGTGGGGCAAGGCTACACCTTC. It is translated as CAWSVGQGYTF.

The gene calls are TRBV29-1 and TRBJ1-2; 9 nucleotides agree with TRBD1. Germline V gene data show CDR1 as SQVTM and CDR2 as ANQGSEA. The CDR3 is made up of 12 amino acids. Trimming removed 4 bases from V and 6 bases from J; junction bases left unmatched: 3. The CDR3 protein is CSVGTGANGYTF. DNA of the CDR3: TGCAGCGTTGGGACAGGGGCGAATGGCTACACCTTC. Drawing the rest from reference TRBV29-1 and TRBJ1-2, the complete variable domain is SAVISQKPSRDICQRGTSLTIQCQVDSQVTMMFWYRQQPGQSLTLIATANQGSEATYESGFVIDKFPISRPNLTFSTLTVSNMSPEDSSIYLCSVGTGANGYTFGSGTRLTVV.

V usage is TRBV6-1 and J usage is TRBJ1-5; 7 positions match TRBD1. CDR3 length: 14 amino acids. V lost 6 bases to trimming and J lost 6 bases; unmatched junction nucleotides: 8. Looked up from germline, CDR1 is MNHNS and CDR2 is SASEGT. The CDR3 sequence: CASSKTGTPQPQHF. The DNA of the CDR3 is TGTGCCAGCAGCAAGACAGGGACCCCTCAGCCCCAGCATTTT.

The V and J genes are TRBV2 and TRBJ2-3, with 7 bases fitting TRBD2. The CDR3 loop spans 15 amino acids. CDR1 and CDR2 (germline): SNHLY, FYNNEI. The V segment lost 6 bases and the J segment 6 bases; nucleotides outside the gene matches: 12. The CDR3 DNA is TGTGCCAGCAGGGGCATTGGGGGGGGTTATGATACGCAGTATTTT. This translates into CASRGIGGGYDTQYF.

The CDR3 sequence: CASSSPGGGSYNEQFF. CDR3 nucleotide sequence: TGTGCCAGCAGCTCCCCGGGGGGCGGGAGCTACAATGAGCAGTTCTTC. The rearrangement uses TRBV7-9 and TRBJ2-1; D might be TRBD2 (7 bases). The germline V gene encodes CDR1 SEHNR and CDR2 FQNEAQ (reference sequence). This CDR3 region has 16 residues. The V end lost 4 bases, the J end lost 3 bases, and 16 bases lay between the germline ends.

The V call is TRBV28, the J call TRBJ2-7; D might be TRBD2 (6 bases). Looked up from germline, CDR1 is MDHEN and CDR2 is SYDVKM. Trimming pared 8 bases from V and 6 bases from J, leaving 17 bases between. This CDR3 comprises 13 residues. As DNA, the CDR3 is TGTGCCAGCGCAGGCGGGGCTAGCGTCGAGCAGTACTTC. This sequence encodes CASAGGASVEQYF.

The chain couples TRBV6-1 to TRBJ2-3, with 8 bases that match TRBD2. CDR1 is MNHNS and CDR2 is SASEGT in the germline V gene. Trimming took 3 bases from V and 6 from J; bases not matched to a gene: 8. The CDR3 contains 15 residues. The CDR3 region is CASSERGVPRDTQYF. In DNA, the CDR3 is TGTGCCAGCAGTGAGCGGGGGGTGCCTCGGGATACGCAGTATTTT.

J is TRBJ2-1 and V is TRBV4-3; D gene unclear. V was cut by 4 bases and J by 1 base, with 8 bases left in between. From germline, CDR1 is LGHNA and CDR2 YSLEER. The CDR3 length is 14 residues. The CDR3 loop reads CASSPELSYNEQFF. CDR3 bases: TGCGCCAGCAGCCCTGAACTGTCCTACAATGAGCAGTTCTTC.

CDR3 in DNA: TGTGCCAGCAGTGAGATGGAAGGGGTTAATGGCTACACCTTC. Translating gives CASSEMEGVNGYTF. The chain is built from TRBV2 and TRBJ1-2; a possible D gene is TRBD1 (5 bases). V was pared by 3 bases and J by 6 bases, with 14 bases between. There are 14 residues in the CDR3. The V gene's germline CDR1 is SNHLY and CDR2 FYNNEI.

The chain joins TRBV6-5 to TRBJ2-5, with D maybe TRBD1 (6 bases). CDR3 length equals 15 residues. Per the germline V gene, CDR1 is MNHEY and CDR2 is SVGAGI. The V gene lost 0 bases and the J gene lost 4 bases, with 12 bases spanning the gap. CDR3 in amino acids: CASSYSNLGGETQYF. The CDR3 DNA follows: TGTGCCAGCAGTTACTCGAATCTAGGGGGAGAGACCCAGTACTTC.

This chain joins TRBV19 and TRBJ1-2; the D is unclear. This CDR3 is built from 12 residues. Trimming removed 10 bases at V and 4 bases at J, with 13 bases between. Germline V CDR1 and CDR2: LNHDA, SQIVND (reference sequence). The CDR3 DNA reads TGTGCCACCAAAGCCTCTATCTATGGCTACACCTTC. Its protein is CATKASIYGYTF.

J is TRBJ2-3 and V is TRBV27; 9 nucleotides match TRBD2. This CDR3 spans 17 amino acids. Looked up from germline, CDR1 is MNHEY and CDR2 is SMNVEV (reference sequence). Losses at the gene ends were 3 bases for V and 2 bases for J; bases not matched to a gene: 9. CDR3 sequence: CASSFWGLAHVTDTQYF. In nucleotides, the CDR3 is TGTGCCAGCAGTTTCTGGGGACTAGCTCACGTCACAGATACGCAGTATTTT.

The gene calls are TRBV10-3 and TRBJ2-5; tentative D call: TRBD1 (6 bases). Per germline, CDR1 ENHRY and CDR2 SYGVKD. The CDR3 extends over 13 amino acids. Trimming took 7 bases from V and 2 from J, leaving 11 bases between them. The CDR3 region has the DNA TGTGCCATCAAGGACGGACAGCAAGAGACCCAGTACTTC. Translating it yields CAIKDGQQETQYF.

Here the CDR3 DNA reads TGTGCCAGCAGCCAAGATCCTGGCCACCATGAGCAGTTCTTC. This encodes CASSQDPGHHEQFF. The genes are TRBV4-2 and TRBJ2-1, with no clear D. The V end was cut by 0 bases, the J end by 8 bases, with 11 bases between. The length of the CDR3 is 14 residues. Germline V lookup: CDR1 LGHNA, CDR2 YNFKEQ.

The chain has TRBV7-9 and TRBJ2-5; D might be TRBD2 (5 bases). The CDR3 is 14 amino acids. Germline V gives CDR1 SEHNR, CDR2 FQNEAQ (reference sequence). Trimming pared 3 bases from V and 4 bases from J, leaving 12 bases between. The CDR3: CASSFPEGRETQYF. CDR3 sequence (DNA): TGTGCCAGCAGCTTCCCGGAAGGGAGAGAGACCCAGTACTTC.